This T cell receptor beta chain was identified in a study of T cells in Graves' hyperthyroidism and ophthalmopathy. Amplification of TCR beta CDR3 regions was performed using RNA transcripts as template. The TCR CDR3 was amplified in a first-round RT-PCR using the HTBI primer set. TCRdb reprocessed the multiplex PCR reads with MiXCR, giving one entry per CDR3 protein. The sample lists hundreds of thousands of distinct CDR3 sequences, 16% occurring once. V was clipped by 4 bases and J by 5 bases, with 18 bases between them. From germline, CDR1 is SGHKS and CDR2 YYEKEE (reference sequence). The CDR3 runs 15 residues. Graves' hyperthyroidism qualified as stable when ophthalmopathy did not progress within 18 months. Uncontrolled infection, other autoimmune disease, pregnancy or lactation excluded patients. Extraction of PBMCs used 9 to 10 ml of fresh peripheral blood.

The chain combines TRBV5-5 with TRBJ2-5; D might be TRBD2 (5 bases). The sequenced material came from blood. The receptor was derived from a woman under 40 with Graves' hyperthyroidism. The DNA for the CDR3 is TGTGCCAGCAGCCTGGGTATAGCGACCGGGGAGACCCAGTACTTC. Protein product: CASSLGIATGETQYF.